The clone carrying this T cell receptor (beta chain) was detected a few times. Its antigen is currently unknown. From the PCR reads, TCRdb re-called clones with MiXCR. This table has approximately 25,000 clones, 15% to 20% appearing once. The sample originates from a study of metastatic and nonmetastatic thyroid tumors. The CDR3 is 14 residues long. Trimming took off 1 base at V and 6 bases at J, with 10 bases between the two ends. Germline V lookup: CDR1 SGDLS, CDR2 YYNGEE. All patients were untreated before thyroid surgery. Study-wide points: As reported, TCR beta diversity in blood and tumor was significantly higher in malignant thyroid tumors than in benign nodules.

Material: blood. This TCR derives from a male donor with papillary thyroid cancer or a benign thyroid nodule (not recorded which). Some clones in this sample may be carry-over from other donors' samples. V gene TRBV9 combines with J gene TRBJ2-2; D is possibly TRBD1 (6 bases). CDR3 loop: CASSVQGSAGELFF. CDR3 nucleotides: TGTGCCAGCAGCGTACAGGGGAGTGCCGGGGAGCTGTTTTTT.